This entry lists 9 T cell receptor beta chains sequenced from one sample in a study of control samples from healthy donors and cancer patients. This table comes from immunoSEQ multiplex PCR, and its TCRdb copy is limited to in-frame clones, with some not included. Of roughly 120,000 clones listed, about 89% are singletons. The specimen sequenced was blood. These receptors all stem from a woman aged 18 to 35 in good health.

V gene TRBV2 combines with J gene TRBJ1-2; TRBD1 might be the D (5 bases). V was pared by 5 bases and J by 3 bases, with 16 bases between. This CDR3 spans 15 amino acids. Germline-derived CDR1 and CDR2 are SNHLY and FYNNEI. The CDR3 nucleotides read TGTGCCAGCAGTAGGGACCGTGACCCTTACTATGGCTACACCTTC. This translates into CASSRDRDPYYGYTF.

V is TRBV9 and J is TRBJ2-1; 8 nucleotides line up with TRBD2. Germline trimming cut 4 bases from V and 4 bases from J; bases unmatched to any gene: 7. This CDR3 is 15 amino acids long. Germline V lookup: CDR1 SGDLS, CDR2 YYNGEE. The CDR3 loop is CASSKTSGSYNEQFF. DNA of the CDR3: TGTGCCAGCAGCAAAACAAGCGGGAGTTACAATGAGCAGTTCTTC.

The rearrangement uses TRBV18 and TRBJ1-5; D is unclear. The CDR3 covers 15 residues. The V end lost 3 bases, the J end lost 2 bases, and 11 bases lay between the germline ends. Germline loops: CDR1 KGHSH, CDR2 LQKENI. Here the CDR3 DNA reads TGTGCCAGCTCACCTTCGGCCGGTCGCAATCAGCCCCAGCATTTT. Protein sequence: CASSPSAGRNQPQHF.

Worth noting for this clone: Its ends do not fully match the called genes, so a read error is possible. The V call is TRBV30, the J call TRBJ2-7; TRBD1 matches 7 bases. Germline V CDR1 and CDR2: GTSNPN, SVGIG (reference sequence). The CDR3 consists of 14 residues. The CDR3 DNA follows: TGTGCCTGGGAAACAGGGGCAGCCTCCTCCGAGCAGTACTTC. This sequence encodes CAWETGAASSEQYF.

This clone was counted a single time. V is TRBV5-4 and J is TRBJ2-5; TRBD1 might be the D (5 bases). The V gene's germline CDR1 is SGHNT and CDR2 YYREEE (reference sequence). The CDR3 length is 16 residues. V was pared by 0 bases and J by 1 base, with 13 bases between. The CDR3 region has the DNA TGTGCCAGCAGCTTGGTAAGGGGCCTGGCCCAAGAGACCCAGTACTTC. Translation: CASSLVRGLAQETQYF. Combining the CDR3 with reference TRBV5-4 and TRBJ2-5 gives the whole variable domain ETGVTQSPTHLIKTRGQQVTLRCSSQSGHNTVSWYQQALGQGPQFIFQYYREEENGRGNFPPRFSGLQFPNYSSELNVNALELDDSALYLCASSLVRGLAQETQYFGPGTRLLVL.

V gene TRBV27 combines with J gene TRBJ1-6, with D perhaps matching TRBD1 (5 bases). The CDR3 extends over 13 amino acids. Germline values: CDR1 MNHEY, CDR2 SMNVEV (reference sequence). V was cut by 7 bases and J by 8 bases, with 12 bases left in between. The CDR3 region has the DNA TGTGCCAGCAAGGCCAGGGAGTATTCACCCCTCCACTTT. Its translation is CASKAREYSPLHF.

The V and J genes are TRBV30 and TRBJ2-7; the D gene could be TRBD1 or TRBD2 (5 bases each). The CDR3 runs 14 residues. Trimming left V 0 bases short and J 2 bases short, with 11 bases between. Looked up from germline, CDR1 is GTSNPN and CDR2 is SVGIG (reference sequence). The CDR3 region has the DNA TGTGCCTGGAGTGTAGGGGACCCTCCCTACGAGCAGTACTTC. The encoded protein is CAWSVGDPPYEQYF. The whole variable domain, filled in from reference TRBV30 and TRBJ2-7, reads SQTIHQWPATLVQPVGSPLSLECTVEGTSNPNLYWYRQAAGRGLQLLFYSVGIGQISSEVPQNLSASRPQDRQFILSSKKLLLSDSGFYLCAWSVGDPPYEQYFGPGTRLTVT.

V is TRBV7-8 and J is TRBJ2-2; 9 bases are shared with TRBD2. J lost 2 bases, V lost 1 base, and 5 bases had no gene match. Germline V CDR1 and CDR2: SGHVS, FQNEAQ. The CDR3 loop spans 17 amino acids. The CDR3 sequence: CASSLDAGTSNTGELFF. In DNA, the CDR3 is TGTGCCAGCAGCTTAGACGCCGGGACTAGCAACACCGGGGAGCTGTTTTTT.

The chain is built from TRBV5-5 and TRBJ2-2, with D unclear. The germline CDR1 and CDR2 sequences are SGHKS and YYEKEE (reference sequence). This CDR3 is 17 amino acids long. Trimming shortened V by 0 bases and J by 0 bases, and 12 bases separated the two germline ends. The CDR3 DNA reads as TGTGCCAGCAGCTTGGCCCCATATATAGCGAACACCGGGGAGCTGTTTTTT. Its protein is CASSLAPYIANTGELFF.